This T cell receptor beta chain was sequenced during a study of Ad26.COV2.S vaccination and SARS-CoV-2 variants. Sequenced by immunoSEQ multiplex PCR; TCRdb stores in-frame clones only, minus some. The table records 43,000 or so clones, roughly 83% of them present only once. Concerning this clone: What it binds is unknown.

Notes on the study in general: Analyses of TCR breadth and depth may have underestimated total T cell responses.

Per the germline V gene, CDR1 is SGHRS and CDR2 is YFSETQ. CDR3 length: 17 residues. Deletions cut 0 bases from V and 0 bases from J, with 13 bases between. This TCR came from a human donor who had recovered from COVID-19. This sample comprised peripheral blood, obtained after recovery from COVID-19. The genes are TRBV5-1 and TRBJ1-3; no reliable D call. This chain's CDR3 is CASSLGDIGSSGNTIYF. CDR3 in DNA: TGCGCCAGCAGCTTGGGCGATATCGGGTCCTCTGGAAACACCATATATTTT.